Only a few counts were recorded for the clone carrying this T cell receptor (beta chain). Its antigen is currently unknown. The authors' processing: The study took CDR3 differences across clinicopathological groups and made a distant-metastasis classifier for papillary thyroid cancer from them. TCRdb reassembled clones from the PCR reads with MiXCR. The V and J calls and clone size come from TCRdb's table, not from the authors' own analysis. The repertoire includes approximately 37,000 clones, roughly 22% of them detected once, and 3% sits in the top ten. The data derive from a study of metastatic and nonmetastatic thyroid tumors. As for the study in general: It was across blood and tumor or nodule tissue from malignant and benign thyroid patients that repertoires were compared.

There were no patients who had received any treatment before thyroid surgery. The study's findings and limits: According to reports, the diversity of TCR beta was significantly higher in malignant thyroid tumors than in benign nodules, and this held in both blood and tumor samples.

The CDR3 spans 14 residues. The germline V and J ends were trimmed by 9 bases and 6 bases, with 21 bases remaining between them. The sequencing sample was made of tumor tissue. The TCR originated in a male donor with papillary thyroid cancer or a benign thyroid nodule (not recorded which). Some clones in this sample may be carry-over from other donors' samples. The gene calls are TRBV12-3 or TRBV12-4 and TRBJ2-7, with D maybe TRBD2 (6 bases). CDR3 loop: CASRASIGSREQYF. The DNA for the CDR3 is TGTGCCAGTAGGGCATCTATCGGGAGTCGCGAGCAGTACTTC.